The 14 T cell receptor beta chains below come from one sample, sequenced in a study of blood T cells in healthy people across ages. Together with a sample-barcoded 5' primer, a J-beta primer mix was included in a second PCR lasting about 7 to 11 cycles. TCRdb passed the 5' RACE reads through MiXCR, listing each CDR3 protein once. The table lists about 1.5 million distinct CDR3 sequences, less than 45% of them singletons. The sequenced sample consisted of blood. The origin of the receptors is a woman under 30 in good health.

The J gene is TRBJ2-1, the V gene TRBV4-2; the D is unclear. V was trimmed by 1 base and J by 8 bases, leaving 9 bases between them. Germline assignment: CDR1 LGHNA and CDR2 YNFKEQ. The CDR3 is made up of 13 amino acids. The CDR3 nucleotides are TGTGCCAGCAGCCAAGTTCCAGAGGATGAGCAGTTCTTC. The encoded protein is CASSQVPEDEQFF.

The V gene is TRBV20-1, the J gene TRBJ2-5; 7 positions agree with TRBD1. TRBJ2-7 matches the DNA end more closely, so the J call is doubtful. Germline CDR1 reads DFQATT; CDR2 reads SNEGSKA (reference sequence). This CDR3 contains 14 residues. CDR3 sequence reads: CSAQGQIKTYEQYF. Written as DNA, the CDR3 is TGCAGTGCCCAGGGACAGATTAAGACCTACGAGCAGTACTTC.

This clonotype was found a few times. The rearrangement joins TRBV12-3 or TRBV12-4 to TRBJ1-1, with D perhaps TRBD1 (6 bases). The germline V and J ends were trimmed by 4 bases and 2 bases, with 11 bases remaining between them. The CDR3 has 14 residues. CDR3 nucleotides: TGTGCCAGCAGTTCAATGGACAGTAACACTGAAGCTTTCTTT. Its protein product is CASSSMDSNTEAFF.

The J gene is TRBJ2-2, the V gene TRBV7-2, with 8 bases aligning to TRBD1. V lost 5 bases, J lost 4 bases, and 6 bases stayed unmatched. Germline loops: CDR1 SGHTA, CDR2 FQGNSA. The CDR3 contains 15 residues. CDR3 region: CASSPLTGVTGELFF. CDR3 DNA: TGTGCCAGCAGCCCACTGACAGGGGTCACCGGGGAGCTGTTTTTT.

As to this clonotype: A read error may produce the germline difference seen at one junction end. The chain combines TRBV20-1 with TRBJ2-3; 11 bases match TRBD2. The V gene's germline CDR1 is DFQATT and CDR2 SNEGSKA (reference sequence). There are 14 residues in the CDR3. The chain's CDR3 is CSARGGLAADTQYF. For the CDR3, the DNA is TGCAGTGCCAGAGGGGGACTAGCGGCAGATACGCAGTATTTT.

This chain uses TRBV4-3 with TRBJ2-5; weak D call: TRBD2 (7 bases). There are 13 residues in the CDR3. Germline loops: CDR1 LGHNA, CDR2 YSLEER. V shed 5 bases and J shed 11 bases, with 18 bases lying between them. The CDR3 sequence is CASSAHRDYEQYF. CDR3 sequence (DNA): TGCGCCAGCAGCGCTCACAGGGACTATGAGCAGTACTTC.

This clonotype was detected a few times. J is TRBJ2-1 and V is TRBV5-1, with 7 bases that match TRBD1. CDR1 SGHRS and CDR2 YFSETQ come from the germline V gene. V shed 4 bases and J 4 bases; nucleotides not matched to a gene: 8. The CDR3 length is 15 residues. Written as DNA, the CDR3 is TGCGCCAGCAGCCCGAACCGGGGACAGTACAATGAGCAGTTCTTC. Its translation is CASSPNRGQYNEQFF.

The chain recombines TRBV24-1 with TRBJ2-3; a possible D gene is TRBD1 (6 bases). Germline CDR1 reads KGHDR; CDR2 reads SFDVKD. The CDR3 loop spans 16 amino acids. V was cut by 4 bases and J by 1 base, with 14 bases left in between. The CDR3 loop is CATSDSGQPRTDTQYF. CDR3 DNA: TGTGCCACCAGTGACTCCGGACAGCCACGCACAGATACGCAGTATTTT.

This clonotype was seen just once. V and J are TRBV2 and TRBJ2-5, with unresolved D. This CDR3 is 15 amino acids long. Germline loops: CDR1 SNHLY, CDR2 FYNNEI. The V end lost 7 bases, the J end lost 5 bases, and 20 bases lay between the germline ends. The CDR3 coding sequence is TGTGCCAGCAACATTGTCCAGTTGGCTGGGGAGACCCAGTACTTC. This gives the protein CASNIVQLAGETQYF. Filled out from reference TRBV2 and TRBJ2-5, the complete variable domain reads EPEVTQTPSHQVTQMGQEVILRCVPISNHLYFYWYRQILGQKVEFLVSFYNNEISEKSEIFDDQFSVERPDGSNFTLKIRSTKLEDSAMYFCASNIVQLAGETQYFGPGTRLLVL.

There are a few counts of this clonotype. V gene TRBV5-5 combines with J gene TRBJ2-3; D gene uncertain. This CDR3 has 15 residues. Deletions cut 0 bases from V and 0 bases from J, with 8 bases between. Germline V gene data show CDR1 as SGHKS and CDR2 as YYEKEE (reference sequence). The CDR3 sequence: CASSLGSLSTDTQYF. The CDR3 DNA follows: TGTGCCAGCAGCTTGGGTTCTTTAAGCACAGATACGCAGTATTTT.

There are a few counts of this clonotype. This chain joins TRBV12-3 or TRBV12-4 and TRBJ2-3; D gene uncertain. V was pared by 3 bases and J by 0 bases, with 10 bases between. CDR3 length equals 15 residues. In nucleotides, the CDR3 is TGTGCCAGCAGTTTTAGGATAGAGAGCACAGATACGCAGTATTTT. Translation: CASSFRIESTDTQYF.

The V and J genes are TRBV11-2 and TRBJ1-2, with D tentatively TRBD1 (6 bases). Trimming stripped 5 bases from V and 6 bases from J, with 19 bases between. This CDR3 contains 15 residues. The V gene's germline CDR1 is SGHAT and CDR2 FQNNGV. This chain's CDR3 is CASSNRGQPRDGYTF. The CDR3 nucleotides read TGTGCCAGCAGCAACCGCGGACAGCCTCGCGATGGCTACACCTTC.

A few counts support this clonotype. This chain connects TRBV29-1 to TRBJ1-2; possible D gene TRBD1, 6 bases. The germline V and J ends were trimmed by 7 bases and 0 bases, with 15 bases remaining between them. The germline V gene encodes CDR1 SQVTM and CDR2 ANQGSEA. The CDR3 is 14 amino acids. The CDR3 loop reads CSAPLRGPNYGYTF. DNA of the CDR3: TGCAGCGCGCCTCTCAGGGGCCCTAACTATGGCTACACCTTC.

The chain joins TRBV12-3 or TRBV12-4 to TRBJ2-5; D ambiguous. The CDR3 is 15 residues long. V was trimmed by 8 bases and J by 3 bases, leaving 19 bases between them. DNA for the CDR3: TGTGCCAGCTCCTCCCCCGGGCCCCTGGAAGAGACCCAGTACTTC. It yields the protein CASSSPGPLEETQYF.